This T cell receptor beta chain emerged from a study of Ad26.COV2.S vaccination and SARS-CoV-2 variants. Profiled with immunoSEQ multiplex PCR; TCRdb holds only in-frame clones, not every one. There are about 87,000 clones in the sample; 82% occur only once, and 15% to 20% lies in the top ten. This TCR was recovered from a human donor who had recovered from COVID-19. The sample here was peripheral blood, taken after recovery from COVID-19.

CDR3 in amino acids: CASSIGTGSGNTIYF. The CDR3 bases are TGTGCCAGTAGTATCGGAACAGGATCTGGAAACACCATATATTTT. The V gene is TRBV19, the J gene TRBJ1-3, with D perhaps matching TRBD1 (5 bases). The CDR3 contains 15 residues. Germline loops: CDR1 LNHDA, CDR2 SQIVND (reference sequence). Trimming pared 3 bases from V and 1 base from J, leaving 10 bases between.